These 17 T cell receptor beta chains share one sample of origin, sequenced in a study of shared T cell receptors in the human thymus. Sequencing was performed with immunoSEQ multiplex PCR; in TCRdb, only in-frame clones are kept and a portion is missing. The sample has more than 300,000 clones; around 93% are singletons. The sample taken for sequencing was thymocytes. These receptors all stem from a human donor.

The chain is built from TRBV25-1 and TRBJ2-5; TRBD2 might be the D (5 bases). Germline V gene data show CDR1 as MGHDK and CDR2 as SYGVNS. This CDR3 contains 12 residues. Trimming took off 6 bases at V and 5 bases at J, with 10 bases between the two ends. This CDR3 reads CASRRPGETQYF. In DNA, the CDR3 is TGTGCCAGCAGACGACCGGGGGAGACCCAGTACTTC.

This chain joins TRBV5-6 and TRBJ1-4; TRBD1 matches 7 bases. Germline values: CDR1 SGHDT, CDR2 YYEEEE. The CDR3 covers 15 residues. The J segment lost 6 bases and the V segment lost 0 bases, leaving 5 bases of the junction unmatched. CDR3 bases: TGTGCCAGCAGCTTGGCAGGGGGAAAGTATGAAAAACTGTTTTTT. Translation: CASSLAGGKYEKLFF.

V and J are TRBV21-1 and TRBJ2-2; TRBD2, the D gene given by the table, was not confirmed from the DNA. TRBV21-1 is labeled a pseudogene. This CDR3 has 17 residues. Here the CDR3 reads CASNNAAASGWTGELFF. The CDR3 region has the DNA TGTGCCAGCAACAATGCCGCCGCGTCCGGGTGGACCGGGGAGCTGTTTTTT.

The chain employs TRBV6-1 and TRBJ1-2; D possibly corresponds to TRBD1 (6 bases). This CDR3 spans 16 amino acids. Germline assignment: CDR1 MNHNS and CDR2 SASEGT. The germline V and J ends were trimmed by 1 base and 1 base, with 13 bases remaining between them. The chain's CDR3 is CASSEGDRFHNYGYTF. The CDR3, as DNA: TGTGCCAGCAGTGAAGGCGACAGGTTCCATAACTATGGCTACACCTTC.

The rearrangement joins TRBV6-1 to TRBJ1-1, with D perhaps matching TRBD1 (6 bases). The CDR3 is 15 amino acids. The germline V gene has CDR1 MNHNS and CDR2 SASEGT. V lost 2 bases and J 7 bases, leaving 17 bases between the germline ends. The CDR3 DNA is TGTGCCAGCAGTGAATTAGAGCAGGGGAGGGTTGAAGCTTTCTTT. Amino acid sequence: CASSELEQGRVEAFF.

This rearrangement joins TRBV30 to TRBJ2-5; TRBD1 aligns across 10 bases. The CDR3 is made up of 15 amino acids. Germline V gene sequence: CDR1 GTSNPN, CDR2 SVGIG (reference sequence). Trimming cost V 1 base and J 4 bases; bases outside gene matches: 6. As DNA, the CDR3 is TGTGCCTGGAGTGCTGAGACAGGGGGCAGAGAGACCCAGTACTTC. Amino acid sequence: CAWSAETGGRETQYF.

The sample holds one count of this clone. This sequence joins TRBV2 and TRBJ2-5; tentative D call: TRBD2 (6 bases). The J call may be incorrect, as the DNA end agrees better with TRBJ2-7. This CDR3 spans 14 amino acids. Germline V gene lookup returns CDR1 SNHLY and CDR2 FYNNEI. CDR3 sequence (DNA): TGTGCCAGCAGGGGGGTTAGCGGCTCCTACGAGCAGTACTTC. It yields the protein CASRGVSGSYEQYF.

CDR3 sequence (DNA): TGCGCCAGCAGCCTATGGACTGGCGGGGAGCTGTTTTTT. Its translation: CASSLWTGGELFF. The rearrangement uses TRBV4-3 and TRBJ2-2, with D tentatively TRBD2 (5 bases). This CDR3 is built from 13 residues. CDR1 and CDR2 from the germline V gene are LGHNA and YSLEER. V was pared by 4 bases and J by 7 bases, with 10 bases between.

As DNA, the CDR3 is TGTGCCAGCAGCTTGTACGGGACTAATGAAAAACTGTTTTTT. Translation gives CASSLYGTNEKLFF. This chain uses TRBV5-8 with TRBJ1-4; D unresolved. The CDR3 is 14 residues long. Looked up from germline, CDR1 is SGHTS and CDR2 is YDEGEE. The germline V and J ends were trimmed by 1 base and 2 bases, with 6 bases remaining between them.

The chain carries TRBV28 and TRBJ2-1; a possible D gene is TRBD1 (6 bases). The CDR3 is 14 amino acids. Germline values: CDR1 MDHEN, CDR2 SYDVKM. Between the trimmed V and J ends, which lost 6 bases and 4 bases, there was a span of 13 bases. CDR3 DNA: TGTGCCAGCAGGTCCGGGACAAAGTACAATGAGCAGTTCTTC. This encodes CASRSGTKYNEQFF.

The gene calls are TRBV19 and TRBJ1-1; possibly TRBD1 for D (6 bases). The germline gives CDR1 LNHDA, CDR2 SQIVND (reference sequence). V was shortened by 2 bases and J by 4 bases, with 8 bases between the two germline ends. The CDR3 is made up of 13 amino acids. CDR3 DNA sequence: TGTGCCAGTAGTATACAGGGGCGCACTGAAGCTTTCTTT. It yields the protein CASSIQGRTEAFF.

J is TRBJ2-5 and V is TRBV28; 9 bases are a match to TRBD1. V dropped 4 bases and J dropped 2; count of bases not matched to a gene: 11. The CDR3 runs 17 residues. CDR1 and CDR2 (germline): MDHEN, SYDVKM. The CDR3 DNA is TGTGCCAGCAGTTCGGGCTCGGGACAGGGATGGCAAGAGACCCAGTACTTC. It translates to CASSSGSGQGWQETQYF. The whole variable domain, remainder taken from reference TRBV28 and TRBJ2-5, is DVKVTQSSRYLVKRTGEKVFLECVQDMDHENMFWYRQDPGLGLRLIYFSYDVKMKEKGDIPEGYSVSREKKERFSLILESASTNQTSMYLCASSSGSGQGWQETQYFGPGTRLLVL.

This clone was counted a single time. The chain couples TRBV6-7 to TRBJ1-4, with 8 bases fitting TRBD1. Being an ORF, TRBV6-7 has a function that is uncertain. J gave up 7 bases and V 2 bases, and 0 bases lay outside the gene matches. The length of the CDR3 is 13 residues. The CDR3 DNA sequence: TGTGCCAGCAGTTACGACAGGGGTGAAAAACTGTTTTTT. This sequence encodes CASSYDRGEKLFF.

The chain recombines TRBV11-2 with TRBJ1-1, with D possibly TRBD1 on 5 matching bases. Germline CDR1 is SGHAT and CDR2 is FQNNGV. The V end lost 1 base, the J end lost 6 bases, and 15 bases lay between the germline ends. This CDR3 spans 15 amino acids. The CDR3 loop is CASSLVVPLGPEAFF. Written as DNA, the CDR3 is TGTGCCAGCAGCTTAGTAGTCCCCCTGGGGCCTGAAGCTTTCTTT.

J is TRBJ2-3 and V is TRBV7-9, with 7 bases that match TRBD2. Germline CDR1 reads SEHNR; CDR2 reads FQNEAQ (reference sequence). Trimming removed 1 base from V and 4 bases from J; junction bases left unmatched: 5. The CDR3 loop spans 15 amino acids. The CDR3 sequence: CASSLGAGSSDTQYF. The CDR3 region has the DNA TGTGCCAGCAGCTTAGGAGCGGGGAGTTCAGATACGCAGTATTTT.

The chain uses TRBV4-1 and TRBJ2-3; 13 bases align to TRBD2. The CDR3 runs 17 residues. CDR1 MGHRA and CDR2 YSYEKL come from the germline V gene. After removal of 0 bases from V and 4 bases from J, the junction contained 4 bases not matched to a gene. This CDR3 reads CASSQDRTSGSSDTQYF. The CDR3, as DNA: TGCGCCAGCAGCCAAGACCGGACTAGCGGGAGCTCAGATACGCAGTATTTT.

This rearrangement joins TRBV30 to TRBJ1-5; 9 bases agree with TRBD1. After removal of 4 bases from V and 2 bases from J, the junction contained 6 bases not matched to a gene. The CDR3 consists of 15 residues. CDR1 and CDR2 from the germline V gene are GTSNPN and SVGIG (reference sequence). The CDR3 here is CAWTGQGSGNQPQHF. In nucleotides, the CDR3 is TGTGCCTGGACGGGACAGGGAAGTGGCAATCAGCCCCAGCATTTT.